This TCR beta chain was profiled in a study of T cell responses to AZD1222 COVID-19 vaccine. Notes on the study in general: Reports say nearly half of spike-specific TCRs go after unmutated variant regions. The donor group comprised mostly white British people and more females; the analysis possibly underestimated clonal diversity. Without day 14 samples, only post-peak T cell repertoires were studied.

V dropped 4 bases and J dropped 1; count of bases not matched to a gene: 7. The CDR3 runs 16 residues. Germline lookup yields CDR1 MNHEY and CDR2 SVGAGI. Generated by immunoSEQ multiplex PCR, the TCRdb table keeps only in-frame clones and is missing some. The sample includes 140,000 or so clones, just under 95% seen only once; the top ten take around 12%. Remarks on this clone: Its antigen remains unidentified.

The sample in question was peripheral blood, obtained after recovery from COVID-19. The clonotype was recovered from an adult who had recovered from COVID-19. The chain combines TRBV6-5 with TRBJ2-3; 8 positions match TRBD2. The CDR3 spells CASSWGMTSGTDTQYF. CDR3 bases: TGTGCCAGCAGTTGGGGGATGACTAGCGGCACAGATACGCAGTATTTT.